Below are 24 T cell receptor beta chains sequenced from a single sample in a study of blood T cell repertoires in COVID-19 (dated by TCRdb to the early 2020s). The library was obtained by the immunoSEQ multiplex PCR assay. TCRdb carries this immuneACCESS record with in-frame sequences only. Its versions omit some clonotypes, under half of them owing to an unresolved V gene in the studies checked, with the rest unexplained. The sample data list about 130,000 clones, and roughly 90% of these were observed just once. The top ten hold around 2% of the sample. Input material: peripheral blood. The origin of the receptors is a man in his fifties or sixties with COVID-19, enrolled during active disease.

This clone was observed a handful of times. Relative to the germline gene, one junction end is altered; a read error may explain this. The chain recombines TRBV2 with TRBJ2-3, with 8 bases matching TRBD2. Germline V gives CDR1 SNHLY, CDR2 FYNNEI. The CDR3 covers 13 residues. The CDR3 coding sequence is TGTGCCAGCAGCCGGACTAGCAGAGATACGCAGTATTTT. Protein: CASSRTSRDTQYF.

This clone has more than one count but fewer than ten. The rearrangement joins TRBV18 to TRBJ1-1, with TRBD1 matching 8 bases. From germline, CDR1 is KGHSH and CDR2 LQKENI. The CDR3 contains 15 residues. With V trimmed by 3 bases and J by 3 bases, 6 bases remained unmatched. The CDR3 spells CASSPGQGADTEAFF. CDR3 nucleotides: TGTGCCAGCTCACCTGGGCAGGGGGCGGACACTGAAGCTTTCTTT.

The V and J genes are TRBV10-1 and TRBJ2-1; 7 nucleotides align to TRBD1. Trimming took 4 bases from V and 8 from J; bases not matched to a gene: 5. The germline V gene has CDR1 WNHNN and CDR2 SYGVQD (reference sequence). The CDR3 has 13 amino acids. The CDR3 DNA is TGCGCCAGCAGTGCGACAGGGCGGGATGAGCAGTTCTTC. It yields the protein CASSATGRDEQFF.

The J gene is TRBJ2-7, the V gene TRBV29-1; TRBD1 agrees at 7 bases. The CDR3 contains 14 residues. Trimming at V came to 6 bases and at J to 0 bases, leaving 8 bases not matched to a gene. Per the germline V gene, CDR1 is SQVTM and CDR2 is ANQGSEA. CDR3 protein: CSVAVSGGSYEQYF. For the CDR3, the DNA is TGCAGCGTCGCGGTGTCAGGGGGCTCCTACGAGCAGTACTTC.

In DNA, the CDR3 is TGTGCCAGCAGTTTTCCAGGGGGCGGCAATCAGCCCCAGCATTTT. Encoded protein: CASSFPGGGNQPQHF. This chain uses TRBV6-2 or TRBV6-3 with TRBJ1-5, with TRBD1 identical over 8 bases. The germline V gene has CDR1 MNHEY and CDR2 SVGEGT. V lost 4 bases to trimming and J lost 2 bases; unmatched junction nucleotides: 4. This CDR3 region has 15 residues.

The chain links TRBV6-6 to TRBJ2-1; 14 nucleotides align to TRBD2. CDR1 and CDR2 (germline): MNHNY, SVGAGI (reference sequence). Trimming cost V 4 bases and J 11 bases; bases outside gene matches: 10. This CDR3 comprises 16 residues. The chain's CDR3 is CASSSNPTSGRVQQFF. DNA for the CDR3: TGTGCCAGCAGTTCCAACCCGACTAGCGGGAGGGTACAGCAGTTCTTC.

The chain is built from TRBV18 and TRBJ2-7; D is ambiguous. This CDR3 has 12 amino acids. Germline CDR1 KGHSH, CDR2 LQKENI. V was clipped by 5 bases and J by 3 bases, with 8 bases between them. CDR3 sequence (DNA): TGTGCCAGCTCATACTCAGGCTACGAGCAGTACGTC. This translates into CASSYSGYEQYV.

V gene TRBV9 combines with J gene TRBJ1-4, with TRBD1 identical over 7 bases. With 3 bases clipped from V and 0 bases from J, the junction kept 2 bases outside the gene matches. The CDR3 has 15 residues. Germline V gene data show CDR1 as SGDLS and CDR2 as YYNGEE. The CDR3 region has the DNA TGTGCCAGCAGCGAGGGGACAGCAACTAATGAAAAACTGTTTTTT. This sequence encodes CASSEGTATNEKLFF.

The chain couples TRBV11-2 to TRBJ2-7, with 12 bases aligning to TRBD1. This CDR3 is 18 amino acids long. Germline CDR1 SGHAT, CDR2 FQNNGV. J lost 0 bases, V lost 4 bases, and 10 bases had no gene match. The CDR3 DNA reads TGTGCCAGCAGCTCTGTCCCGGGACAGGGGGCGGTCTCCTACGAGCAGTACTTC. Amino acid sequence: CASSSVPGQGAVSYEQYF.

The chain employs TRBV11-2 and TRBJ1-1; TRBD1 is a possible D gene (5 bases). The CDR3 consists of 16 residues. Germline V CDR1 and CDR2: SGHAT, FQNNGV. V shed 5 bases and J shed 1 base, with 17 bases lying between them. CDR3 sequence: CASSIARGVGNTEAFF. CDR3 bases: TGTGCCAGCAGCATCGCTAGGGGCGTGGGGAACACTGAAGCTTTCTTT.

A word on this clone: Additional DNA sequences in this sample encode the identical CDR3. The chain has TRBV7-9 and TRBJ2-2, with 12 bases identical to TRBD2. CDR1 and CDR2 (germline): SEHNR, FQNEAQ (reference sequence). V was clipped by 5 bases and J by 5 bases; unmatched bases: 3. This CDR3 contains 15 residues. CDR3 residues: CASSLLAGGTGELFF. Here the CDR3 DNA reads TGTGCCAGCAGCCTGCTAGCGGGAGGGACCGGGGAGCTGTTTTTT.

The CDR3 DNA reads as TGTGCCAGCTCACCACCTAGCGGAACCCGCTCCTACGAGCAGTACTTC. It encodes CASSPPSGTRSYEQYF. The genes are TRBV18 and TRBJ2-7, with a tentative D call TRBD2 (6 bases). This CDR3 is 16 amino acids long. CDR1 and CDR2 from the germline V gene are KGHSH and LQKENI. Trimming removed 0 bases at V and 0 bases at J, with 12 bases between.

The V and J genes are TRBV2 and TRBJ2-3; 8 positions match TRBD1. Germline V gene data show CDR1 as SNHLY and CDR2 as FYNNEI. This CDR3 comprises 15 residues. The trim removed 7 bases at V and 10 bases at J, leaving 16 bases unmatched. The CDR3 DNA reads as TGTGCCAGCACCCTAGGGGACAGGCAGGTCCAATCGCAGTATTTT. This sequence encodes CASTLGDRQVQSQYF.

V and J are TRBV19 and TRBJ1-5, with no clear D. From germline, CDR1 is LNHDA and CDR2 SQIVND (reference sequence). Trimming cost V 0 bases and J 3 bases, with 15 bases left between them. The CDR3 has 17 amino acids. CDR3: CASSIDQFAAYNQPQHF. The CDR3 DNA is TGTGCCAGTAGTATAGATCAGTTTGCGGCCTACAATCAGCCCCAGCATTTT. The full variable domain, with the rest looked up from reference TRBV19 and TRBJ1-5, is DGGITQSPKYLFRKEGQNVTLSCEQNLNHDAMYWYRQDPGQGLRLIYYSQIVNDFQKGDIAEGYSVSREKKESFPLTVTSAQKNPTAFYLCASSIDQFAAYNQPQHFGDGTRLSIL.

This chain joins TRBV3-1 (or the pseudogene TRBV3-2) and TRBJ1-1; D is undetermined. This CDR3 comprises 13 residues. Per germline, CDR1 LGHDT and CDR2 YNNKEL (reference sequence). Trimming removed 1 base from V and 2 bases from J, with 5 bases in between. The CDR3 spells CASSQGPNTEAFF. CDR3 nucleotide sequence: TGTGCCAGCAGCCAAGGGCCAAACACTGAAGCTTTCTTT.

The chain is built from TRBV18 and TRBJ1-1, with TRBD1 matching over 9 bases. The CDR3 is 13 amino acids. V lost 6 bases and J lost 6; bases outside the gene matches: 5. Germline-derived CDR1 and CDR2 are KGHSH and LQKENI. This CDR3 is CASSRDRDAEAFF. CDR3 sequence (DNA): TGTGCCAGCTCTCGGGACAGGGACGCTGAAGCTTTCTTT.

V and J are TRBV7-8 and TRBJ2-7, with D possibly being TRBD2 (5 bases). CDR1 is SGHVS, CDR2 FQNEAQ, per germline. The V and J ends lost 1 base and 0 bases respectively, with 7 bases between them. The CDR3 spans 14 residues. The CDR3 DNA reads as TGTGCCAGCAGCTTAGGAACTAGCTCCTACGAGCAGTACGTC. Its protein is CASSLGTSSYEQYV.

The gene calls are TRBV19 and TRBJ2-7, with a tentative D call TRBD1 (5 bases). The germline V gene encodes CDR1 LNHDA and CDR2 SQIVND (reference sequence). The CDR3 contains 15 residues. Trimming removed 6 bases at V and 2 bases at J, with 17 bases between. CDR3 amino acids: CASSLGLTATYEQYV. The CDR3 nucleotides read TGTGCCAGTAGCCTGGGGCTAACAGCCACCTACGAGCAGTACGTC.

The gene calls are TRBV6-5 and TRBJ2-5; a possible D gene is TRBD1 (6 bases). The CDR3 is 12 amino acids. Germline CDR1 is MNHEY and CDR2 is SVGAGI. Trimming pared 6 bases from V and 7 bases from J, leaving 12 bases between. This CDR3 reads CASRAGVLTQYF. CDR3 sequence (DNA): TGTGCCAGCAGAGCAGGGGTTTTGACCCAGTACTTC.

This chain joins TRBV6-5 and TRBJ2-7, with TRBD1 matching 10 bases. V dropped 10 bases and J dropped 3; count of bases not matched to a gene: 12. This CDR3 region has 15 residues. Germline CDR1 reads MNHEY; CDR2 reads SVGAGI. This CDR3 is CATVKYGQGGYEQYV. The CDR3 coding sequence is TGTGCCACCGTGAAATACGGACAGGGGGGCTACGAGCAGTACGTC.

The chain carries TRBV28 and TRBJ2-2; TRBD2 agrees at 12 bases. Trimming cost V 6 bases and J 6 bases; bases outside gene matches: 5. The CDR3 has 15 amino acids. CDR1 MDHEN and CDR2 SYDVKM come from the germline V gene. The CDR3 loop reads CASRASGRASGELFF. The CDR3 DNA reads as TGTGCCAGCAGAGCTAGCGGGAGGGCCTCCGGGGAGCTGTTTTTT.

The chain carries TRBV27 and TRBJ1-1; 8 bases are a match to TRBD1. CDR3 length: 13 amino acids. Germline V gene sequence: CDR1 MNHEY, CDR2 SMNVEV (reference sequence). Losses at the gene ends were 7 bases for V and 5 bases for J; bases not matched to a gene: 6. The CDR3 nucleotides are TGTGCCAGCACGGACAGGGAGGGAACTGAAGCTTTCTTT. As protein: CASTDREGTEAFF.

This chain joins TRBV30 and TRBJ1-4, with 9 nucleotides matching TRBD1. J gave up 10 bases and V 0 bases, and 3 bases lay outside the gene matches. The length of the CDR3 is 13 residues. Germline V gene data show CDR1 as GTSNPN and CDR2 as SVGIG (reference sequence). The CDR3 DNA follows: TGTGCCTGGAGTGTACAGGGGGCAGTAAAACTGTTTTTT. It codes for CAWSVQGAVKLFF.

CDR3 coding DNA: TGTGCCAGCAGTGCAGACAGCCACAATGAGCAGTTCTTC. Protein: CASSADSHNEQFF. The chain carries TRBV2 and TRBJ2-1, with D possibly TRBD1 on 5 matching bases. The germline V gene encodes CDR1 SNHLY and CDR2 FYNNEI. This CDR3 has 13 amino acids. The V gene lost 4 bases and the J gene lost 5 bases, with 9 bases spanning the gap.